The 20 T cell receptor beta chains listed next were all sequenced from one sample in a study of shared T cell receptors in the human thymus. Using immunoSEQ multiplex PCR, the repertoire was profiled, and TCRdb retains in-frame clones only, with some absent. Among over 650,000 clones listed, 87% were seen once. This sample also appeared in a second study, on human thymus T cells.

The sample comprised thymocytes. These receptors were collected from a boy under two years old with a congenital heart defect.

CDR3 residues: CASSLQRDRDSYEQYF. CDR3 sequence (DNA): TGCGCCAGCAGCCTCCAACGGGACAGGGACTCCTACGAGCAGTACTTC. The V and J genes are TRBV4-3 and TRBJ2-7; the match to TRBD1 covers 9 bases. The trim removed 4 bases at V and 0 bases at J, leaving 7 bases unmatched. CDR1 is LGHNA and CDR2 is YSLEER in the germline V gene. The CDR3 spans 16 residues.

V gene TRBV2 combines with J gene TRBJ1-1; 7 positions match TRBD1. The CDR3 consists of 18 residues. From germline, CDR1 is SNHLY and CDR2 FYNNEI. V shed 3 bases and J 0 bases; nucleotides not matched to a gene: 13. The CDR3 region is CASSESRGRECMNTEAFF. Here the CDR3 DNA reads TGTGCCAGCAGTGAGAGTAGGGGGCGTGAGTGCATGAACACTGAAGCTTTCTTT.

As concerns this clone: The junction and the germline gene differ at one end; a read error may be behind it. The CDR3: CASSEESTPLAGGTDTQYF. In nucleotides, the CDR3 is TGCGCCAGCAGCGAAGAGAGCACCCCCCTAGCGGGAGGCACAGATACGCAGTATTTT. The chain is built from TRBV4-3 and TRBJ2-3, with 10 bases lining up with TRBD2. Germline V CDR1 and CDR2: LGHNA, YSLEER. The CDR3 totals 19 residues.

The rearrangement joins TRBV19 to TRBJ1-1; TRBD1 matches at 9 bases. CDR3 length: 15 residues. Germline-derived CDR1 and CDR2 are LNHDA and SQIVND (reference sequence). The trim removed 7 bases at V and 3 bases at J, leaving 9 bases unmatched. CDR3 bases: TGTGCCAGTAAGGGGAGGGACAGGGAGGACACTGAAGCTTTCTTT. Translation gives CASKGRDREDTEAFF. Complete variable domain (other parts from reference TRBV19 and TRBJ1-1): DGGITQSPKYLFRKEGQNVTLSCEQNLNHDAMYWYRQDPGQGLRLIYYSQIVNDFQKGDIAEGYSVSREKKESFPLTVTSAQKNPTAFYLCASKGRDREDTEAFFGQGTRLTVV.

The chain combines TRBV15 with TRBJ2-3; 11 nucleotides align to TRBD2. Looked up from germline, CDR1 is LNHNV and CDR2 is YYDKDF (reference sequence). The V segment lost 2 bases and the J segment 7 bases; nucleotides outside the gene matches: 23. The length of the CDR3 is 21 residues. CDR3 loop: CATSRPTGGTSGLPHTHTQYF. CDR3 coding DNA: TGTGCCACCAGCAGACCGACAGGGGGGACTAGCGGCCTCCCACACACTCATACGCAGTATTTT.

This chain's CDR3 is CASSQELGLIRNNEQFF. DNA of the CDR3: TGCGCCAGCAGCCAAGAATTGGGACTCATTCGGAACAATGAGCAGTTCTTC. The rearrangement joins TRBV4-3 to TRBJ2-1; perhaps TRBD2 as D (6 bases). Germline V lookup: CDR1 LGHNA, CDR2 YSLEER. V lost 0 bases and J 5 bases, leaving 17 bases between the germline ends. The CDR3 contains 17 residues.

The CDR3, as DNA: TGTGCCAGCAGCTGGAGGGACAGGGGGCAAGGAGAGCAGTACTTC. As protein: CASSWRDRGQGEQYF. The J gene is TRBJ2-7, the V gene TRBV5-6; 12 bases fit TRBD1. Germline V gene data show CDR1 as SGHDT and CDR2 as YYEEEE. This CDR3 is 15 amino acids long. After removal of 3 bases from V and 7 bases from J, the junction contained 8 bases not matched to a gene.

The chain links TRBV10-2 to TRBJ2-7; D uncertain. From germline, CDR1 is WSHSY and CDR2 SAAADI. Trimming shortened V by 2 bases and J by 4 bases, and 9 bases separated the two germline ends. The CDR3 sequence is 13 residues long. CDR3: CASSEEDLYEQYF. CDR3 nucleotides: TGCGCCAGCAGTGAGGAGGATCTGTACGAGCAGTACTTC.

This clone was observed once. V is TRBV5-1 and J is TRBJ2-5, with TRBD1 identical over 8 bases. V dropped 4 bases and J dropped 3; count of bases not matched to a gene: 14. This CDR3 region has 17 residues. CDR1 SGHRS and CDR2 YFSETQ come from the germline V gene. The CDR3 nucleotides are TGCGCCAGCAGCCACCAGTATACGGGACAGGTTGAAGAGACCCAGTACTTC. Amino acid sequence: CASSHQYTGQVEETQYF.

The rearrangement uses TRBV9 and TRBJ2-7, with D possibly being TRBD2 (6 bases). The germline V and J ends were trimmed by 4 bases and 0 bases, with 26 bases remaining between them. Per the germline V gene, CDR1 is SGDLS and CDR2 is YYNGEE. The CDR3 contains 19 residues. The CDR3 sequence is CASSPRVVQGPGDSYEQYF. Written as DNA, the CDR3 is TGTGCCAGCAGCCCCCGGGTGGTCCAGGGTCCGGGGGACTCCTACGAGCAGTACTTC.

V usage is TRBV10-3 and J usage is TRBJ1-5, with a weak D call TRBD1 (5 bases). There are 16 residues in the CDR3. The germline V and J ends were trimmed by 6 bases and 0 bases, with 15 bases remaining between them. Germline V gene data show CDR1 as ENHRY and CDR2 as SYGVKD. CDR3 residues: CAIRPAGGDSNQPQHF. CDR3 nucleotide sequence: TGTGCCATCAGGCCGGCAGGAGGGGATAGCAATCAGCCCCAGCATTTT.

The rearrangement links TRBV28 to TRBJ1-1; D uncertain. The CDR3 runs to 15 residues. Between the trimmed V and J ends, which lost 2 bases and 6 bases, there was a span of 16 bases. Germline V gives CDR1 MDHEN, CDR2 SYDVKM. In DNA, the CDR3 is TGTGCCAGCAGTTTACTTTCAGGTGCCTGGTCTGAAGCTTTCTTT. Residues: CASSLLSGAWSEAFF.

The V gene is TRBV19, the J gene TRBJ1-1, with unresolved D. This CDR3 spans 13 amino acids. The V gene's germline CDR1 is LNHDA and CDR2 SQIVND (reference sequence). Trimming took 7 bases from V and 1 from J, leaving 10 bases between them. CDR3 region: CASTQGGNTEAFF. CDR3 DNA sequence: TGTGCCAGTACCCAAGGCGGGAACACTGAAGCTTTCTTT.

The rearrangement links TRBV21-1 to TRBJ1-4; the tabulated D call, TRBD1, remains unverified against the DNA. TRBV21-1 is deemed a pseudogene. This CDR3 is 15 amino acids long. CDR3 sequence: CASSTQTVANEKLFF. The CDR3 nucleotides are TGTGCCAGCAGCACCCAGACAGTAGCAAATGAAAAACTGTTTTTT.

The chain uses TRBV6-5 and TRBJ2-3; 9 bases are a match to TRBD2. Losses at the gene ends were 3 bases for V and 1 base for J; bases not matched to a gene: 5. Germline V gene lookup returns CDR1 MNHEY and CDR2 SVGAGI. The CDR3 has 16 residues. The CDR3 spells CASSYFQREGTDTQYF. The CDR3 nucleotides are TGTGCCAGCAGTTATTTCCAGCGGGAGGGCACAGATACGCAGTATTTT.

This clone was seen only once. The CDR3 sequence: CASSTPDRDRAMQAFF. The CDR3 DNA is TGTGCCAGCAGTACTCCCGACCGGGACAGGGCAATGCAAGCTTTCTTT. The chain is built from TRBV2 and TRBJ1-1; 9 nucleotides agree with TRBD1. Germline V CDR1 and CDR2: SNHLY, FYNNEI. The CDR3 extends over 16 amino acids. The V and J ends lost 5 bases and 9 bases, in that order; junction bases with no gene match: 16.

Comments on this clone: An end of the junction differs from the germline gene, which may be a read error. Other DNA sequences in this sample translate to the same CDR3. The gene calls are TRBV4-1 and TRBJ1-6, with D maybe TRBD1 (6 bases). CDR3 size: 17 residues. The germline V gene encodes CDR1 MGHRA and CDR2 YSYEKL. The CDR3 reads CASSQEDRKDVYSPLHF. The CDR3 DNA is TGCGCCAGCAGCCAAGAGGACAGAAAGGATGTTTATTCCCCCCTCCACTTT.

The V and J genes are TRBV25-1 and TRBJ1-4; tentatively, D is TRBD1 (5 bases). V was shortened by 1 base and J by 8 bases, with 14 bases between the two germline ends. Per germline, CDR1 MGHDK and CDR2 SYGVNS. The CDR3 totals 15 residues. The CDR3 is CASSEWVQEGEKLFF. DNA of the CDR3: TGTGCCAGCAGTGAATGGGTACAGGAAGGGGAAAAACTGTTTTTT.

The V call is TRBV4-3, the J call TRBJ2-2; TRBD2 matches at 8 bases. This CDR3 has 20 amino acids. The junction had 16 bases not matched to a gene; V was cut back by 0 bases and J by 4 bases. Germline CDR1 is LGHNA and CDR2 is YSLEER. CDR3 DNA sequence: TGCGCCAGCAGCCAAGATCCCCTTCCCGTCCAGCGGGGGCCCACCGGGGAGCTGTTTTTT. Amino acids: CASSQDPLPVQRGPTGELFF.

This clone turned up a few times. V and J are TRBV5-5 and TRBJ1-6, with D possibly being TRBD1 (6 bases). The CDR3 loop spans 17 amino acids. Germline CDR1 is SGHKS and CDR2 is YYEKEE (reference sequence). Trimming left V 4 bases short and J 0 bases short, with 14 bases between. The CDR3 loop is CASSTGQKSSYNSPLHF. CDR3 DNA sequence: TGTGCCAGCAGCACCGGACAGAAGAGCTCCTATAATTCACCCCTCCACTTT. The entire variable domain, with the rest obtained from reference TRBV5-5 and TRBJ1-6, is as follows: DAGVTQSPTHLIKTRGQQVTLRCSPISGHKSVSWYQQVLGQGPQFIFQYYEKEERGRGNFPDRFSARQFPNYSSELNVNALLLGDSALYLCASSTGQKSSYNSPLHFGNGTRLTVT.